One TCR beta chain is described in this entry. Source study methods: Quantification of nucleated cells was approximated via reference gene primer amplification. Clones were sequenced by immunoSEQ multiplex PCR, and TCRdb holds only the in-frame ones, with some missing. V, J and clone size were drawn from that table, and D and trimming were deduced from the DNA. The table records around 79,000 clones, about 80% of them present only once. This sample stems from a study of blood T cell repertoires in COVID-19. Study summary: The study drew acute and convalescent COVID-19 samples from the United States, Italy and Spain. PBMCs, B-cell-depleted T cells, or T cells provided the cDNA or gDNA that made up the material.

V shed 5 bases and J shed 7 bases, with 18 bases lying between them. Germline V gene lookup returns CDR1 SSHAT and CDR2 FNYEAQ (reference sequence). This CDR3 contains 15 residues. This receptor was taken from a woman aged 55-69 years with acute or convalescent COVID-19. Sequencing was carried out using peripheral blood. The V call is TRBV7-7, the J call TRBJ2-1; TRBD2 might be the D (6 bases). The CDR3 spells CASSPVQAGRNEQFF. The CDR3 DNA reads as TGTGCCAGCAGCCCGGTCCAGGCGGGGAGAAATGAGCAGTTCTTC. The full variable domain, rest sourced from reference TRBV7-7 and TRBJ2-1, is GAGVSQSPRYKVTKRGQDVTLRCDPISSHATLYWYQQALGQGPEFLTYFNYEAQPDKSGLPSDRFSAERPEGSISTLTIQRTEQRDSAMYRCASSPVQAGRNEQFFGPGTRLTVL.